The rows below give T cell receptor beta chains drawn from one sample of a study of follicular helper T cells after annual influenza vaccination. Sequencing used immunoSEQ multiplex PCR; TCRdb keeps in-frame clones, though not all of them. The table shows approximately 810 clones, with around 81% occurring only once. The sequencing here drew on CXCR5+ CD38+ circulating T follicular helper cells from blood, taken 7 days after influenza vaccination. Every receptor here comes from an adult who received the influenza vaccine. CDR3s include the opening cysteine and the closing phenylalanine or tryptophan. Fields, in order: V gene, CDR3 protein.

>TRBV21-1
CASSKLTNTGELFF
>TRBV2
CASNQMQEVGELFF
>TRBV6-6
CASTSGTGGGYTF
>TRBV5-6
CASSGDRANTEAFF
>TRBV9
CASSVALGFPYEQYF
>TRBV7-7
CASSLDRGYEQYF
>TRBV5-4
CASRPYEQYF
>TRBV21-1
CASSKTGGSSEAFF
>TRBV28
CASSLSGYRISEAFF
>TRBV29-1
CSVGTGGGTDTQYF
>TRBV9
CASSLYGGAEDTQYF
>TRBV9
CASSWVTDTQYF
>TRBV19
CASSVGPRNQPQHF
>TRBV6-1
CASSVGGSSGANVLTF
>TRBV7-2
CASSSSAGGGPYEQYF
>TRBV7-9
CASSLLLGPVYGYTF
>TRBV7-9
CASSWASGGVTDTQYF
>TRBV7-6
CASSSYIRGLAGMFPAYNEQFF
>TRBV5-1
CASSLVSNTEAFF
>TRBV27
CASSFRDKVGETQYF
>TRBV18
CASSPMGYEQYF
>TRBV28
CASSLTSNQPQHF
>TRBV18
CASSPPASSNTDTQYF
>TRBV11-3
CASSSPRGSLTDTQYF
>TRBV19
CASSIRVGEQFF
>TRBV7-2
CASSLSGGRYTDTQYF
>TRBV18
CASSPLGYEQYF
>TRBV7-7
CASSQVVKLPQSRANVLTF
>TRBV5-1
CASSLGAGNFENEQFF
>TRBV18
CASSPQTANTGELFF
>TRBV15
CATSPGDRIYEQYF
>TRBV11-2
CASSEMVGDEKLFF
>TRBV6-5
CASTPGLASDTQYF
>TRBV7-7
CASSEVVHSTGELFF
>TRBV5-6
CASSLASSTDTQYF
>TRBV19
CASNNVGTYEQYF
>TRBV5-1
CASSWTGTAFEGYTF
>TRBV6-5
CASSYSTLQGEKLFF
>TRBV25-1
CASSGGQVYEQYF
>TRBV7-2
CASSPRTAAGYGYTF
>TRBV4-3
CASSQDWGAGGVIPYNSPLHF
>TRBV6-1
CAGSRGVWDYGYTF
>TRBV19
CASSPPLHRGQGYNEQFF
>TRBV2
CASSYSYEQYF
>TRBV7-2
CASSYDRGDEGTEAFF
>TRBV19
CASSRTGGPNQPQHF
>TRBV2
CASSRQGGGYTF
>TRBV6-4
CASSRRCSHDKSRANVLTF
>TRBV30
CAWSVHSPNSPLHF
>TRBV5-8
CASSRGSGANVLTF
>TRBV7-2
CASSLESSYEQYF
>TRBV10-1
CASSESTDRGEAFF
>TRBV6-5
CANSYRGAGDTEAFF